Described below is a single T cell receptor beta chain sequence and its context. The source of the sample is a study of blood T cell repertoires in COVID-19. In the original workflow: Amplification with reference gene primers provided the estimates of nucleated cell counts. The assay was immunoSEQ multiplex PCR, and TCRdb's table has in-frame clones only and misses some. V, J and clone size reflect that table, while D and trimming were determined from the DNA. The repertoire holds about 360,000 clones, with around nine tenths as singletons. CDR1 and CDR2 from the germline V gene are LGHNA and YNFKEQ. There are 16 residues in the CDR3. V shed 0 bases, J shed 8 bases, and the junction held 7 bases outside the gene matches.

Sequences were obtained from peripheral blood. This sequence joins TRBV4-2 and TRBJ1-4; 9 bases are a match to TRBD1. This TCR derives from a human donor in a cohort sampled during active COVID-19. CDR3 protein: CASSQDKTGGWEKLFF. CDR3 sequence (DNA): TGTGCCAGCAGCCAAGACAAGACAGGGGGTTGGGAAAAACTGTTTTTT.